Given below is one TCR beta chain in context. V was shortened by 0 bases and J by 0 bases, with 16 bases between the two germline ends. Looked up from germline, CDR1 is SGHDT and CDR2 is YYEEEE. The CDR3 contains 18 residues. These data are taken from a study of regulatory T cells in long-lasting Graves disease. HTBI primers from iRepertoire and Arm-PCR of CDR3 regions yielded the TCR beta libraries. TCRdb processed the multiplex PCR reads anew with MiXCR; each CDR3 protein has one entry. This table has around 340,000 distinct CDR3 sequences, about 19% appearing once. Described time point: persistent/refractory GD, antithyroid drugs over 5 years with positive TRAb. Isolated PBMC RNA provided the starting material for the TCR library.

The receptor comes from a female donor with Graves disease. V and J are TRBV5-6 and TRBJ2-1; D call uncertain. The sequenced sample was peripheral blood mononuclear cells (PBMCs), obtained when the disease was refractory, from a patient treated with antithyroid drugs. DNA of the CDR3: TGTGCCAGCAGCTTGGTCGGCCAGGTGTCCCCCTCCTACAATGAGCAGTTCTTC. Its translation: CASSLVGQVSPSYNEQFF.